The clone carrying this TCR beta chain was counted between two and nine times. Its antigen is undetermined. The data derive from a study of early T cells in non-severe SARS-CoV-2 infection. Study-wide results and limits: CD4 and private specificities were missed by VDJdb matching, which favored anti-spike CD8 responses.

Unique molecular identifiers were affixed to single, distinct cDNA molecules. TCRdb ran MiXCR on the 5' RACE reads and lists one entry per CDR3 protein. The sample holds 40,000 to 60,000 distinct CDR3 sequences, over 7.5% seen once. This CDR3 has 14 amino acids. V was pared by 4 bases and J by 4 bases, with 13 bases between. CDR1 is LGHNA and CDR2 is YNFKEQ in the germline V gene. The sequence came from an adult who was a healthcare worker with PCR-confirmed SARS-CoV-2 infection or an uninfected control (not recorded which). Sequencing was done on a sample of whole blood. V usage is TRBV4-2 and J usage is TRBJ1-1, with D tentatively TRBD1 (5 bases). Here the CDR3 reads CASSPHGTGTEAFF. DNA of the CDR3: TGTGCCAGCAGCCCTCACGGGACGGGCACTGAAGCTTTCTTT.